Following are 16 T cell receptor beta chains from one sample sequenced in a study of blood T cell repertoires in COVID-19. TCRdb's copy holds only in-frame clones and misses some; the assay was immunoSEQ multiplex PCR. The sample includes about 140,000 clones, nearly 80% of them seen just once. Sample: PBMCs or T cells enriched from blood (not recorded which). The source of these receptors is a woman aged 50 to 65 who had recovered from COVID-19.

V gene TRBV18 combines with J gene TRBJ1-2; D possibly corresponds to TRBD1 (5 bases). The CDR3 spans 17 residues. V was trimmed by 1 base and J by 3 bases, leaving 18 bases between them. Germline lookup yields CDR1 KGHSH and CDR2 LQKENI. In DNA form, the CDR3 reads TGTGCCAGCTCACCACAATCCGGGGGGAGTTGGGACTATGGCTACACCTTC. It specifies CASSPQSGGSWDYGYTF.

This rearrangement joins TRBV7-9 to TRBJ2-7, with 11 positions matching TRBD2. Germline V gives CDR1 SEHNR, CDR2 FQNEAQ (reference sequence). The CDR3 totals 15 residues. The ends lost 1 base at V and 3 bases at J; junction bases unmatched: 2. The CDR3 nucleotides read TGTGCCAGCAGCTTAGGACTAGCGGGAATCTACGAGCAGTACTTC. Its translation: CASSLGLAGIYEQYF. Full variable domain (outside the CDR3, taken from reference TRBV7-9 and TRBJ2-7): DTGVSQNPRHKITKRGQNVTFRCDPISEHNRLYWYRQTLGQGPEFLTYFQNEAQLEKSRLLSDRFSAERPKGSFSTLEIQRTEQGDSAMYLCASSLGLAGIYEQYFGPGTRLTVT.

J is TRBJ2-3 and V is TRBV4-1, with no clear D. From germline, CDR1 is MGHRA and CDR2 YSYEKL. Trimming pared 0 bases from V and 2 bases from J, leaving 12 bases between. The CDR3 length is 16 residues. This chain's CDR3 is CASSQDRLELTDTQYF. CDR3 bases: TGCGCCAGCAGCCAAGATCGACTGGAACTCACAGATACGCAGTATTTT.

The chain has TRBV18 and TRBJ2-1, with D perhaps matching TRBD1 (5 bases). V was pared by 3 bases and J by 5 bases, with 8 bases between. The CDR3 is made up of 13 amino acids. In germline, CDR1 is KGHSH, CDR2 LQKENI. The CDR3 DNA reads TGTGCCAGCTCACCGACAGTAAACAATGAGCAGTTCTTC. Its translation is CASSPTVNNEQFF.

The gene calls are TRBV7-2 and TRBJ2-1, with a weak D call TRBD1 (6 bases). Germline V gene data show CDR1 as SGHTA and CDR2 as FQGNSA. Trimming took off 8 bases at V and 8 bases at J, with 16 bases between the two ends. This CDR3 is built from 13 residues. The CDR3 DNA sequence: TGTGCCAGCGGTACGAACAGGGTCCATGAGCAGTTCTTC. It yields the protein CASGTNRVHEQFF.

The chain recombines TRBV6-1 with TRBJ1-1; D gene ambiguous. CDR3 length: 14 amino acids. Trimming left V 0 bases short and J 5 bases short, with 10 bases between. Germline assignment: CDR1 MNHNS and CDR2 SASEGT. For the CDR3, the DNA is TGTGCCAGCAGTGAAGCGGGAGGGCGGACTGAAGCTTTCTTT. Its translation: CASSEAGGRTEAFF.

The chain uses TRBV28 and TRBJ1-5, with a possible D match to TRBD1 (5 bases). V lost 7 bases and J 0 bases, leaving 10 bases between the germline ends. This CDR3 is 14 amino acids long. Germline-derived CDR1 and CDR2 are MDHEN and SYDVKM. The DNA of the CDR3 is TGTGCCAGCAACCCCGGGGGTAGCAATCAGCCCCAGCATTTT. Translated, it gives CASNPGGSNQPQHF.

The chain links TRBV7-8 to TRBJ2-3; D is ambiguous. Between the trimmed V and J ends, which lost 5 bases and 7 bases, there was a span of 10 bases. CDR1 SGHVS and CDR2 FQNEAQ come from the germline V gene. The CDR3 contains 12 residues. The CDR3 nucleotides read TGTGCCAGCAGCACAGATTCGAATACGCAGTATTTT. It is translated as CASSTDSNTQYF.

The chain uses TRBV4-2 and TRBJ1-3, with no clear D. There are 16 residues in the CDR3. V was clipped by 1 base and J by 0 bases, with 10 bases between them. The germline V gene has CDR1 LGHNA and CDR2 YNFKEQ. The DNA of the CDR3 is TGTGCCAGCAGCCAAGGGCGAGGGAACTCTGGAAACACCATATATTTT. It yields the protein CASSQGRGNSGNTIYF.

The DNA of the CDR3 is TGTGCCAGCAGCGTCGAGGTGGGCACAGATACGCAGTATTTT. This codes for CASSVEVGTDTQYF. V gene TRBV7-8 combines with J gene TRBJ2-3; D gene unclear. V gave up 5 bases and J gave up 1 base, with 10 bases separating them. The CDR3 spans 14 residues. Per the germline V gene, CDR1 is SGHVS and CDR2 is FQNEAQ.

V and J are TRBV2 and TRBJ1-3; D gene uncertain. The CDR3 is made up of 15 amino acids. Germline V gene sequence: CDR1 SNHLY, CDR2 FYNNEI. V shed 1 base and J shed 0 bases, with 7 bases lying between them. The CDR3 DNA is TGTGCCAGCAGTGAAGGAAGGAGCTCTGGAAACACCATATATTTT. It encodes CASSEGRSSGNTIYF.

The chain joins TRBV27 to TRBJ2-1; 12 bases are shared with TRBD2. The CDR3 runs 19 residues. After removal of 2 bases from V and 2 bases from J, the junction contained 10 bases not matched to a gene. Looked up from germline, CDR1 is MNHEY and CDR2 is SMNVEV (reference sequence). For the CDR3, the DNA is TGTGCCAGCAGTTTAGTCAGACTAGCGGGAGTAATCGCCTACAATGAGCAGTTCTTC. Translated: CASSLVRLAGVIAYNEQFF.

This clone was seen a few times. This chain joins TRBV28 and TRBJ1-4; 11 nucleotides match TRBD1. Germline CDR1 MDHEN, CDR2 SYDVKM. There are 17 residues in the CDR3. With V trimmed by 6 bases and J by 6 bases, 12 bases remained unmatched. The CDR3 loop reads CASRPPGTGGVDEKLFF. The CDR3 nucleotides read TGTGCCAGCAGGCCTCCCGGGACAGGGGGTGTGGATGAAAAACTGTTTTTT. The full variable domain, with the rest looked up from reference TRBV28 and TRBJ1-4, is DVKVTQSSRYLVKRTGEKVFLECVQDMDHENMFWYRQDPGLGLRLIYFSYDVKMKEKGDIPEGYSVSREKKERFSLILESASTNQTSMYLCASRPPGTGGVDEKLFFGSGTQLSVL.

J is TRBJ2-7 and V is TRBV27, with 8 bases lining up with TRBD1. CDR3 length: 14 amino acids. The ends lost 4 bases at V and 4 bases at J; junction bases unmatched: 6. Looked up from germline, CDR1 is MNHEY and CDR2 is SMNVEV (reference sequence). CDR3 residues: CASSSDRGPYEQYF. The CDR3 DNA reads TGTGCCAGCAGTTCCGACAGGGGCCCATACGAGCAGTACTTC.

This sequence joins TRBV7-8 and TRBJ2-1; TRBD1 matches 8 bases. The CDR3 length is 13 residues. J was trimmed by 7 bases and V by 5 bases; bases with no gene match: 4. Germline V CDR1 and CDR2: SGHVS, FQNEAQ. DNA of the CDR3: TGTGCCAGCAGCATCCAGGGGGCGAATGAGCAGTTCTTC. Translated: CASSIQGANEQFF.

This chain joins TRBV5-6 and TRBJ1-1; 8 bases line up with TRBD1. The V gene's germline CDR1 is SGHDT and CDR2 YYEEEE. CDR3 length: 13 residues. Trimming cost V 5 bases and J 4 bases; bases outside gene matches: 4. The CDR3 protein is CASRLDRGTEAFF. The CDR3 nucleotides read TGTGCCAGCAGACTAGACAGGGGCACTGAAGCTTTCTTT.